This TCR beta chain was recovered during a study of blood T cell repertoires in COVID-19. TCRdb keeps only in-frame clones here, not all; method: immunoSEQ multiplex PCR. Of about 200,000 clones in the sample, around nine tenths were seen once. V was pared by 3 bases and J by 0 bases, with 9 bases between. The CDR3 consists of 14 residues. Germline V gene sequence: CDR1 LNHDA, CDR2 SQIVND (reference sequence). Patients in Seattle were enrolled during active infection, then followed longitudinally. The TCR sequence derives from a man aged 45-65 years with COVID-19, enrolled during active disease. J is TRBJ2-7 and V is TRBV19, with a tentative D call TRBD2 (5 bases). The sequenced sample consisted of peripheral blood. In DNA form, the CDR3 reads TGTGCCAGTAGTATGAGGGTCAGCTCCTACGAGCAGTACTTC. It is translated as CASSMRVSSYEQYF.